This TCR beta chain derives from a study of T cells in Graves' hyperthyroidism and ophthalmopathy. Study context: Upon initial diagnosis and before any treatment, peripheral blood was collected.

The CDR3 contains 14 residues. V shed 7 bases and J shed 0 bases, with 13 bases lying between them. Germline CDR1 and CDR2: MNHNS and SASEGT. It was RNA transcripts that yielded the amplified TCR beta CDR3 regions. HTBI primers drove first-round RT-PCR of the TCR CDR3. TCRdb re-derived calls from the multiplex PCR reads in MiXCR, one entry per CDR3 protein. The top ten hold 11% of the sample, which has hundreds of thousands of distinct CDR3 sequences, around a quarter seen once. Remarks on this clonotype: Its antigen is as yet unknown.

General observations from the study: Most thyroid clonotypes that were expanded above 0.001 also turned up in blood.

The cohort's ophthalmopathy patients, a group with duration under 3 months, had a Clinical Activity Score of at least 3 and a NOSPECS grade of at least 4. The clonotype comes from a woman in her thirties with Graves' ophthalmopathy. The gene calls are TRBV6-1 and TRBJ2-7, with a tentative D call TRBD1 (6 bases). Material: blood. This CDR3 reads CASIGTRFSYEQYF. In nucleotides, the CDR3 is TGTGCCAGCATAGGGACACGATTCTCCTACGAGCAGTACTTC.